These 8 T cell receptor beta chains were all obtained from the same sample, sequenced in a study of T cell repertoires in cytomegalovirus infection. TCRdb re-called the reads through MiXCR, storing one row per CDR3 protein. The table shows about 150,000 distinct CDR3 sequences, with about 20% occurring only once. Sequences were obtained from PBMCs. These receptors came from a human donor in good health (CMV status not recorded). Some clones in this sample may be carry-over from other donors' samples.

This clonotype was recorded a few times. The DNA of the CDR3 is TGTGCCAGCAGCCAGGGTTCAGGGATGCGGGGCTACACCTTC. Translating gives CASSQGSGMRGYTF. V usage is TRBV4-2 and J usage is TRBJ1-2; perhaps TRBD1 as D (5 bases). Germline V gene lookup returns CDR1 LGHNA and CDR2 YNFKEQ. V lost 3 bases to trimming and J lost 8 bases, with 16 bases between them. This CDR3 has 14 residues.

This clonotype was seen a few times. This CDR3 reads CASRPGQTSYEQYF. The CDR3, as DNA: TGTGCCAGCAGGCCCGGACAGACATCCTACGAGCAGTACTTC. This chain connects TRBV28 to TRBJ2-7, with a tentative D call TRBD1 (6 bases). The V end was cut by 6 bases, the J end by 1 base, with 13 bases between. Germline CDR1 and CDR2: MDHEN and SYDVKM. CDR3 length: 14 amino acids.

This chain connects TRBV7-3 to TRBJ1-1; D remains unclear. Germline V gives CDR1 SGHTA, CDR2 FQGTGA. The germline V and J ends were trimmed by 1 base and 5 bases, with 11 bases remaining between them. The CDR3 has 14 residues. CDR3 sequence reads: CASSLKPFGTEAFF. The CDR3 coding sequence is TGTGCCAGCAGCTTAAAACCATTCGGAACTGAAGCTTTCTTT.

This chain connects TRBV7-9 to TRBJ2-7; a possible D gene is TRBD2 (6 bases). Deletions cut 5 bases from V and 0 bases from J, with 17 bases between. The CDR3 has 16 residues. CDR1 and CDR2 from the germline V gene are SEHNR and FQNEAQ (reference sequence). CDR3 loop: CASSHLSGGGSYEQYF. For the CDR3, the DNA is TGTGCCAGCAGCCATCTTAGCGGAGGTGGCTCCTACGAGCAGTACTTC.

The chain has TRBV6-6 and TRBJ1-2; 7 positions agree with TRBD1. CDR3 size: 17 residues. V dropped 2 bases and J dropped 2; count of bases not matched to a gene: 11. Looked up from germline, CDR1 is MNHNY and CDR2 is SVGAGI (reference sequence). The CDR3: CASSYHGQAEPNYGYTF. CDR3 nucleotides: TGTGCCAGCAGTTACCATGGACAGGCAGAACCGAACTATGGCTACACCTTC.

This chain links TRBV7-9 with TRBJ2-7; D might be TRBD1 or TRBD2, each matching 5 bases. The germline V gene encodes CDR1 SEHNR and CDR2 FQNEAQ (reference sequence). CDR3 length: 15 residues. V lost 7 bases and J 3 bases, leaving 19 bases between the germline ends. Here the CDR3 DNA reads TGTGCCAGCACCAATACCGGGACCCAATACTACGAGCAGTACTTC. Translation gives CASTNTGTQYYEQYF.

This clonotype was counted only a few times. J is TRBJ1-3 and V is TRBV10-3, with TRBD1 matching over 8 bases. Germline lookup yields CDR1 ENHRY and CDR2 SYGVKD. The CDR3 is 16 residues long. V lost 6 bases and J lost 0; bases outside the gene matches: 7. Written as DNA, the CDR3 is TGTGCCATCAGACCTGGGACAGGCTACTCTGGAAACACCATATATTTT. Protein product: CAIRPGTGYSGNTIYF.

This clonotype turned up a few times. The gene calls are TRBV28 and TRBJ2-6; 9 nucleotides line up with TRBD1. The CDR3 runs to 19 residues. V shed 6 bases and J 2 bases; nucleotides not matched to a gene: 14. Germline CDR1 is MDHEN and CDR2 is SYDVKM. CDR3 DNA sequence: TGTGCCAGCAGCTCTCTTCCGGGACAGGGAACCCCTGGGGCCAACGTCCTGACTTTC. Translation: CASSSLPGQGTPGANVLTF.